This is a list of T cell receptor beta chains from one sample in a study of response to subunit inactivated influenza vaccine. MiXCR was run by TCRdb on the RT-PCR reads, yielding one entry per CDR3 protein. The sample lists a few hundred thousand distinct CDR3 sequences, roughly 22% seen once, with under 13% in the top ten. This sample comprised PBMCs from blood, obtained roughly 20 months after vaccination. These receptor sequences come from a man aged 50-75 years who received an inactivated influenza vaccine. CDR3s include the opening cysteine and the closing phenylalanine or tryptophan. A D gene is named only where the DNA matches it firmly. Not every row has a clone size; where given, it reads once, few, many or a size class.

>TRBV3-1|NA|NA|TRBJ2-2
TGTGCCAGCAGCCAAGATGGCAGCACCGGGGAGCTGTTTTTT
CASSQDGSTGELFF
>TRBV30|NA|NA|TRBJ1-3
TGTGCCTGGAGGGACTGGAGACGCTCTGGAAACACCATATATTTT
CAWRDWRRSGNTIYF
>TRBV4-2|NA|NA|TRBJ1-5
TGTGCCAGCAGCTTCGACGTGAGCAATCAGCCCCAGCATTTT
CASSFDVSNQPQHF
>TRBV11-2|TRBD2|few|TRBJ2-5
TGTGCCAGCAGCTCTAGGACTAGACGAGAGACCCAGTACTTC
CASSSRTRRETQYF
>TRBV27|NA|few|TRBJ2-7
TGTGCCAGCAGTGGTTATGCAGACGAGCAGTACTTC
CASSGYADEQYF
>TRBV7-9|NA|NA|TRBJ2-2
TGTGCCAGCAGCTTCGGGGTATCCACCGGGGAGCTGTTTTTT
CASSFGVSTGELFF
>TRBV10-3|NA|NA|TRBJ2-2
TGTGCCATCAGTGGCAGGGTGGACACCGGGGAGCTGTTTTTT
CAISGRVDTGELFF
>TRBV19|NA|NA|TRBJ1-1
TGTGCCAGTAGTACGCACCTTCGACGGGACACTGAAGCTTTCTTT
CASSTHLRRDTEAFF
>TRBV20-1|NA|NA|TRBJ1-2
TGCAGTCTTCTGGGGCCGGCCTTGGACTATGGCTACACCTTC
CSLLGPALDYGYTF
>TRBV29-1|NA|NA|TRBJ2-1
TGCAGCGTTGCAGGGCGGGCATACAATGAGCAGTTCTTC
CSVAGRAYNEQFF
>TRBV9|NA|NA|TRBJ1-2
TGTGCCAGCAGTCGTACTGTAGGCTACACCTTC
CASSRTVGYTF
>TRBV7-2|NA|few|TRBJ2-3
TGTGCCAGCAGCTTAGCACCGGGCGCCACAGATACGCAGTATTTT
CASSLAPGATDTQYF
>TRBV7-2|TRBD2|NA|TRBJ2-5
TGTGCCAGCAGACCCGGACTAGTTAGAGAGACCCAGTACTTC
CASRPGLVRETQYF
>TRBV6-5|NA|NA|TRBJ1-4
TGTGCCAGCAGTTACTCCGGGGCCCTTGGGGAAAAACTGTTTTTT
CASSYSGALGEKLFF
>TRBV7-2|TRBD1|NA|TRBJ1-5
TGTGCCAGCAGCTTCGGACAGGGGGATCAGCCCCAGCATTTT
CASSFGQGDQPQHF
>TRBV28|TRBD1|many|TRBJ1-2
TGTGCCAGCAGTGGACCTACAGGGGTTTATGGCTACACCTTC
CASSGPTGVYGYTF
>TRBV5-1|TRBD2|NA|TRBJ2-5
TGCGCCTCGGGAGGCCGCGGCCAGCAAGAGACCCAGTACTTC
CASGGRGQQETQYF
>TRBV5-1|NA|few|TRBJ2-7
TGCGCCAGCAGCGGGGGCCCAGGGAACTACGAGCAGTACTTC
CASSGGPGNYEQYF